This TCR beta chain was retrieved from a study of identical twins. Using its own MiXCR run on the 5' RACE reads, TCRdb lists one record per CDR3 protein. Of about 470,000 distinct CDR3 sequences detected, approximately 24% appear once; the ten largest clones hold about 2.9%. With 0 bases removed from V and 6 bases from J, the gap between germline ends came to 25 bases. Germline values: CDR1 SGHRS, CDR2 YFSETQ. This CDR3 is 18 amino acids long. The data were also submitted as part of a second study, on T cells expressing NK-cell markers.

This sequence originates from a woman aged 18-29 years in good health. Sequencing was done on a sample of CD4+ T cells sorted from blood. The chain carries TRBV5-1 and TRBJ2-7, with TRBD1 as a possible D gene (6 bases). CDR3 sequence reads: CASSLGSLGAHSAGEQYF. The CDR3 coding sequence is TGCGCCAGCAGCTTGGGGAGTTTGGGGGCCCATTCGGCCGGCGAGCAGTACTTC.